This TCR beta chain was captured by sequencing in a study of blood T cells in healthy people across ages. Each individual donor underwent a draw of ten milliliters of peripheral blood. Study results and caveats: Observed TCR beta diversity per million T cells went down as age went up. This fall followed a roughly linear course with age.

A sample-barcoded 5' primer and a J-beta primer mix were used in a second PCR of about 6 to 12 cycles. TCRdb reanalysed the 5' RACE reads using MiXCR and keeps one entry per CDR3 protein. The sample holds roughly 570,000 distinct CDR3 sequences; about 25% are singletons and the top ten take around 20%. Details on this clonotype: The antigen is undetermined.

The CDR3 covers 18 residues. The chain couples TRBV21-1 to TRBJ2-7; the table calls TRBD1, which could not be checked here. TRBV21-1 is a pseudogene segment. The sequenced sample consisted of blood. This sequence originates from a woman aged 70-85 years in good health. The DNA for the CDR3 is TGTGCCAGCAGCAAGAATTCGGGGTCAGAGGGGAATCACTACGAGCAGTACTTC. It codes for CASSKNSGSEGNHYEQYF.